The text below deals with one T cell receptor beta chain. What it binds is not known. This record comes from a study of cytomegalovirus exposure and HLA in healthy donors. Study information: Approximately 85 million unique TCRs from HLA-typed donors made up an early data release. Study results and caveats: There were some public TCRs occurring in many donors, but most TCR sequences were rare. There were reportedly fewer N-insertions in an Asian-associated ancestry cluster than the roughly 670-donor mean, in a later analysis.

The germline V gene has CDR1 LNHDA and CDR2 SQIVND (reference sequence). Trimming cost V 3 bases and J 2 bases, with 14 bases left between them. This CDR3 has 16 amino acids. Amplification used 60 Vbeta primers and 13 Jbeta primers. Clones were read by immunoSEQ multiplex PCR, and TCRdb kept only the in-frame ones, dropping some. The sample yields 150,000 to 250,000 clones, roughly 80% seen once. This sequence originates from a woman between 45 and 65 years old in good health and CMV-seropositive. Sample: PBMCs. The chain couples TRBV19 to TRBJ1-5, with D maybe TRBD1 (5 bases). CDR3: CASSIVEGRGNQPQHF. The CDR3, as DNA: TGTGCCAGTAGTATTGTGGAGGGGCGAGGCAATCAGCCCCAGCATTTT. Looking up the rest from reference TRBV19 and TRBJ1-5 gives the full variable domain: DGGITQSPKYLFRKEGQNVTLSCEQNLNHDAMYWYRQDPGQGLRLIYYSQIVNDFQKGDIAEGYSVSREKKESFPLTVTSAQKNPTAFYLCASSIVEGRGNQPQHFGDGTRLSIL.